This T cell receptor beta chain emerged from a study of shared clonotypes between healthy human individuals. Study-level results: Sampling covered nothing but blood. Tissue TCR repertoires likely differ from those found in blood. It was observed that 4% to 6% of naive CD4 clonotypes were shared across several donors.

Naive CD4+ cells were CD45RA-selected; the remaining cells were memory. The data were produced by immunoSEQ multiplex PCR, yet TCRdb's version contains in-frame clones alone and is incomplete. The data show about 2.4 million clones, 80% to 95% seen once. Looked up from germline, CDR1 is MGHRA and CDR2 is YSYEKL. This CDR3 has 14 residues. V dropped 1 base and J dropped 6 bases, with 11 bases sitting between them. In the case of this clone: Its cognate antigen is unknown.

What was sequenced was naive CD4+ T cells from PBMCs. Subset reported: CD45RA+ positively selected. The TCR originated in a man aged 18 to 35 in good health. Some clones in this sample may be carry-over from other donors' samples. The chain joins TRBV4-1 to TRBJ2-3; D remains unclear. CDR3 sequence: CASSQGTVPDTQYF. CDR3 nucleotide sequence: TGCGCCAGCAGCCAAGGAACCGTCCCCGATACGCAGTATTTT.